The rows below give T cell receptor beta chains drawn from one sample of a study of cytomegalovirus exposure and HLA in healthy donors. Measured with immunoSEQ multiplex PCR; TCRdb has only the in-frame clones, and not every one. The sample lists about 360,000 clones, just over 85% occurring once. Sequenced material: PBMCs. The receptors were sampled from a woman aged 18-35 years in good health and CMV-seronegative. Both conserved end residues are part of each CDR3. D genes are given only for firm matches. The listing skips clone size in some rows; elsewhere it reads once, few, many or a size class.

v_gene,j_gene,abundance,d_gene,CDR3nt,CDR3aa
TRBV11-2,TRBJ2-7,-,TRBD1,TGTGCCAGCAGCCGGGACAGGGCCAACGAGCAGTACTTC,CASSRDRANEQYF
TRBV7-9,TRBJ2-1,once,-,TGTGCCAGCAGCTTGACAGTAACCAATGAGCAGTTCTTC,CASSLTVTNEQFF
TRBV2,TRBJ2-2,few,TRBD1,TGTGCCAGCGGAGACAGGGGCACCGGGGAGCTGTTTTTT,CASGDRGTGELFF
TRBV27,TRBJ2-7,-,TRBD2,TGTGCCAGCAGCCGGGGGGATGCGGTCGGCTACGAGCAGTACTTC,CASSRGDAVGYEQYF
TRBV28,TRBJ1-3,-,-,TGTGCCAGCAGTTTATCCCCGCACGGAGTCTCTGGAAACACCATATATTTT,CASSLSPHGVSGNTIYF
TRBV5-1,TRBJ1-1,-,TRBD1,TGCGCCAGCAGCTTGAGGAGGGTGGACAGGGGATCTGAAGCTTTCTTT,CASSLRRVDRGSEAFF
TRBV6-5,TRBJ1-1,many,-,TGTGCCAGCAGTTTTCGGGGTAACACTGAAGCTTTCTTT,CASSFRGNTEAFF
TRBV27,TRBJ1-4,-,TRBD1,TGTGCCAGCAGGGACAGGTCAACTAATGAAAAACTGTTTTTT,CASRDRSTNEKLFF
TRBV11-2,TRBJ2-5,-,-,TGTGCCAGCAGCTTAGGGGAGAGACGGTACTTC,CASSLGERRYF
TRBV30,TRBJ1-4,-,TRBD1,TGTGCCTGCCTTACCCAGGGGGGAACAACTAATGAAAAACTGTTTTTT,CACLTQGGTTNEKLFF
TRBV7-2,TRBJ2-1,-,-,TGTGCCAGCACCCCTAACAGACATTTCTACAATGAGCAGTTCTTC,CASTPNRHFYNEQFF
TRBV5-6,TRBJ2-1,-,TRBD2,TGTGCCAGCAGCGGGCCGGGACTAGCGTCCTACAATGAGCAGTTCTTC,CASSGPGLASYNEQFF
TRBV27,TRBJ1-4,-,-,TGTGCCAGCAGGTCGACAGCCGTAAATGAAAAACTGTTTTTT,CASRSTAVNEKLFF
TRBV4-1,TRBJ1-4,-,TRBD1,TGCGCCAGCAGCCATACAGGGGATAGTCTTCATGAAAAACTGTTTTTT,CASSHTGDSLHEKLFF
TRBV28,TRBJ2-5,-,TRBD2,TGTGCCAGCAGTTTAAGGTCTAGCGGGGGCCGGGGGGAGACCCAGTACTTC,CASSLRSSGGRGETQYF
TRBV6-5,TRBJ2-7,-,-,TGTGCCAGCAGTTACGGAGGGGGGGCCTTCGAGCAGTACTTC,CASSYGGGAFEQYF
TRBV9,TRBJ2-3,-,TRBD2,TGTGCCAGCTTCCCGGGAGGGGTAAAAACAGATACGCAGTATTTT,CASFPGGVKTDTQYF
TRBV9,TRBJ2-1,once,TRBD1,TGTGCCAGCAGCGCCGACAGGGCGTTCTACAATGAGCAGTTCTTC,CASSADRAFYNEQFF
TRBV19,TRBJ2-7,few,-,TGTGCCAGTAGTATAGGCGGGGCGGCGATCGAGCAGTACTTC,CASSIGGAAIEQYF
TRBV6-4,TRBJ1-6,few,-,TGTGCCAGCAGTGGGGCCAGTGTTAATTCACCCCTCCACTTT,CASSGASVNSPLHF
TRBV7-9,TRBJ2-2,-,TRBD2,TGTGCCAGCCTCGGGGTAGCGGGGTCCAACACCGGGGAGCTGTTTTTT,CASLGVAGSNTGELFF
TRBV5-4,TRBJ2-7,-,-,TGTGCCAGCAGCTTTGAGGGAGCCCTTTCCTACGAGCAGTACTTC,CASSFEGALSYEQYF
TRBV4-1,TRBJ1-5,-,-,TGCGCCAGCAGCCAAGGCCCGGCAGGGGATAGCAATCAGCCCCAGCATTTT,CASSQGPAGDSNQPQHF
TRBV7-8,TRBJ2-3,-,TRBD2,TGTGCCAGCAGTCCAACCGGGACTAGCGGATACACAGATACGCAGTATTTT,CASSPTGTSGYTDTQYF
TRBV5-1,TRBJ2-5,-,-,TGCGCCAGCAGCTCGCAAGAGACCCAGTACTTC,CASSSQETQYF
TRBV4-2,TRBJ2-1,-,-,TGTGCCAGCAGCCAGGCAGGGGAGTGGTTCTTC,CASSQAGEWFF
TRBV27,TRBJ2-7,once,-,TGTGCCAGCAGTTTATCGAGGCTGCGGGGGCCCCACTCCTACGAGCAGTACTTC,CASSLSRLRGPHSYEQYF
TRBV7-2,TRBJ2-1,-,-,TGTGCCAGCAGCTCCCGGACGGGGGTCAATGAGCAGTTCTTC,CASSSRTGVNEQFF
TRBV10-3,TRBJ1-1,-,-,TGTGCCATCAGCGCACAGGGCTTTGAAGCTTTCTTT,CAISAQGFEAFF
TRBV30,TRBJ2-7,-,-,TGTGCCTGGAGCTGGGGGGGACACACCTACGAGCAGTACTTC,CAWSWGGHTYEQYF
TRBV28,TRBJ1-6,-,-,TGTGCCAGCAGTTTGGGGGGAAGGAATTCACCCCTCCACTTT,CASSLGGRNSPLHF
TRBV4-1,TRBJ2-7,-,-,TGCGCCAGCAGCCAATACAGCTCCTACGAGCAGTACTTC,CASSQYSSYEQYF
TRBV15,TRBJ2-1,-,TRBD2,TGTGCCACCAAAAACAAGGCGGGGGGAACCAATGAGCAGTTCTTC,CATKNKAGGTNEQFF
TRBV7-9,TRBJ2-2,few,TRBD1,TGTGCCAGCAGGGGCCGGGACAGGGGGCGACCCGGGGAGCTGTTTTTT,CASRGRDRGRPGELFF
TRBV6-1,TRBJ2-1,-,TRBD2,TGTGCCAGCGGGAGGGCGGATTACAATGAGCAGTTCTTC,CASGRADYNEQFF